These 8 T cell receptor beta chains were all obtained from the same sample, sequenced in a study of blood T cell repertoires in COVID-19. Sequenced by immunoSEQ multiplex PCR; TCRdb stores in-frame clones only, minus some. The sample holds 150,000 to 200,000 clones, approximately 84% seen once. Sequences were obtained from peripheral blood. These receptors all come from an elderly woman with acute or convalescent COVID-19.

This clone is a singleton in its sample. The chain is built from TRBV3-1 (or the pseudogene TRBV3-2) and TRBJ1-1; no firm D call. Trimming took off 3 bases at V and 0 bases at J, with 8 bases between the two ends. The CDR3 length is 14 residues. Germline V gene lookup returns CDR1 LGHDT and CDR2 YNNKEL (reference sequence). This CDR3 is CASSHRPLNTEAFF. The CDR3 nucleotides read TGTGCCAGCAGCCACAGGCCCCTGAACACTGAAGCTTTCTTT.

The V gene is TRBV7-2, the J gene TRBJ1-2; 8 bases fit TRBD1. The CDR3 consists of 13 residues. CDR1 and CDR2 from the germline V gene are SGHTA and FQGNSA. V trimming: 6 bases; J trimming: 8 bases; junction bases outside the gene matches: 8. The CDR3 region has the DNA TGTGCCAGCAGTCCCACAGGGGGAGTCGGCTACACCTTC. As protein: CASSPTGGVGYTF.

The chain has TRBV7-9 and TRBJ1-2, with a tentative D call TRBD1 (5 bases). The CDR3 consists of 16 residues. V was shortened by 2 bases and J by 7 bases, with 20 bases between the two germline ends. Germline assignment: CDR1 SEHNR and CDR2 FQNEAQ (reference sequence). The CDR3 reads CASSLNKQTAGSGYTF. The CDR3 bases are TGTGCCAGCAGCTTAAATAAGCAGACGGCAGGGTCTGGCTACACCTTC. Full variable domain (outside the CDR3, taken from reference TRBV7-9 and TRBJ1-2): DTGVSQNPRHKITKRGQNVTFRCDPISEHNRLYWYRQTLGQGPEFLTYFQNEAQLEKSRLLSDRFSAERPKGSFSTLEIQRTEQGDSAMYLCASSLNKQTAGSGYTFGSGTRLTVV.

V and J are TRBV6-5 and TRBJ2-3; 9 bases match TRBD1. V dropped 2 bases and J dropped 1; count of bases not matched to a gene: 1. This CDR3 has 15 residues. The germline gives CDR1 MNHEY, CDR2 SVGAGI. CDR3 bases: TGTGCCAGCAGTTACCGGGACAGGGGCACAGATACGCAGTATTTT. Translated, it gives CASSYRDRGTDTQYF.

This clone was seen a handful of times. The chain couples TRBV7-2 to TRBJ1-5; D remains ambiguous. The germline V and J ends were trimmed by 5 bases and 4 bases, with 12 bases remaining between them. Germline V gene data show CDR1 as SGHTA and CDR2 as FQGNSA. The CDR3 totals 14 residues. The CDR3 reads CASSMRTGNQPQHF. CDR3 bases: TGTGCCAGCAGCATGAGGACGGGGAATCAGCCCCAGCATTTT.

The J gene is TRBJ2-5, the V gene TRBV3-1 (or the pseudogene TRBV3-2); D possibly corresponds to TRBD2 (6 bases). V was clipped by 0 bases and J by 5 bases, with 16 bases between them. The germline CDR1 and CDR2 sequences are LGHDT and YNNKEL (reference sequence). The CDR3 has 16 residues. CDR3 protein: CASSQEAGGPRETQYF. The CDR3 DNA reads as TGTGCCAGCAGCCAAGAGGCTGGAGGGCCGCGGGAGACCCAGTACTTC.

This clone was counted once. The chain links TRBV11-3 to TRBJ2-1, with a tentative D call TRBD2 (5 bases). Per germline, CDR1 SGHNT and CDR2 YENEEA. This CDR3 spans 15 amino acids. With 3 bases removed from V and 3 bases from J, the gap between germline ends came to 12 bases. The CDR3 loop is CASSFRDGDYNEQFF. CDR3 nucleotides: TGTGCCAGCAGCTTTCGAGACGGGGACTACAATGAGCAGTTCTTC.

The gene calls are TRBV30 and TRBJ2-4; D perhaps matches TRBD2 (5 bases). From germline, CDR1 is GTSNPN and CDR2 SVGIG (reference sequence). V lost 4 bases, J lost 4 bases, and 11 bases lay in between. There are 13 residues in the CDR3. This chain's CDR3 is CAWTSFRKNIQYF. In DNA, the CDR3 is TGTGCCTGGACTAGCTTTAGAAAAAACATTCAGTACTTC.